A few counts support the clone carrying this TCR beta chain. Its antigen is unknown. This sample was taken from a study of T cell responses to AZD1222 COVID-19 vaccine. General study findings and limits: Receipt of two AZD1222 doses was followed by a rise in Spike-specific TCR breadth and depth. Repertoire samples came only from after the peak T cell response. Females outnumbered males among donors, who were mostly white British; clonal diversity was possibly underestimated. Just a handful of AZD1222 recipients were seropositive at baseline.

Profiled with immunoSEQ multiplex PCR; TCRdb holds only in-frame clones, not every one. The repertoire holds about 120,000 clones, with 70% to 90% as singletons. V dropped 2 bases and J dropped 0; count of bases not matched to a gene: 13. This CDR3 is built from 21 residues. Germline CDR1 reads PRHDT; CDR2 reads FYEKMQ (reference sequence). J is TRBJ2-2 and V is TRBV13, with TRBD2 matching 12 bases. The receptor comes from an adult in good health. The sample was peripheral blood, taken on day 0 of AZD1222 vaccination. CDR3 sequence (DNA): TGTGCCAGCAGCTTATCGCGGGGACTAGCGGGCCCAGCAACGAACACCGGGGAGCTGTTTTTT. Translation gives CASSLSRGLAGPATNTGELFF.